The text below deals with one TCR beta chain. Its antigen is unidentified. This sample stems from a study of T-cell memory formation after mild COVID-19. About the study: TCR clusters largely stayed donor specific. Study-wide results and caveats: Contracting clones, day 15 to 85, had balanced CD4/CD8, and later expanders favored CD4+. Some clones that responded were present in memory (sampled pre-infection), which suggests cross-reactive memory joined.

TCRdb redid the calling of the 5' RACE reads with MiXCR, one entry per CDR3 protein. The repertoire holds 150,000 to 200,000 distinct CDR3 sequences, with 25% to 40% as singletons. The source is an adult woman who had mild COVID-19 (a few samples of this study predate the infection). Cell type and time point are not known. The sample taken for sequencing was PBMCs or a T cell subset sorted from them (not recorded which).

The CDR3 sequence: CATSRDLRGHSNQPQHF. CDR3 in DNA: TGTGCCACCAGCAGAGATCTAAGGGGGCATAGCAATCAGCCCCAGCATTTT. The chain recombines TRBV15 with TRBJ1-5; 7 bases match TRBD1. This CDR3 has 17 residues. Germline V CDR1 and CDR2: LNHNV, YYDKDF (reference sequence). The junction had 5 bases not matched to a gene; V was cut back by 0 bases and J by 0 bases.